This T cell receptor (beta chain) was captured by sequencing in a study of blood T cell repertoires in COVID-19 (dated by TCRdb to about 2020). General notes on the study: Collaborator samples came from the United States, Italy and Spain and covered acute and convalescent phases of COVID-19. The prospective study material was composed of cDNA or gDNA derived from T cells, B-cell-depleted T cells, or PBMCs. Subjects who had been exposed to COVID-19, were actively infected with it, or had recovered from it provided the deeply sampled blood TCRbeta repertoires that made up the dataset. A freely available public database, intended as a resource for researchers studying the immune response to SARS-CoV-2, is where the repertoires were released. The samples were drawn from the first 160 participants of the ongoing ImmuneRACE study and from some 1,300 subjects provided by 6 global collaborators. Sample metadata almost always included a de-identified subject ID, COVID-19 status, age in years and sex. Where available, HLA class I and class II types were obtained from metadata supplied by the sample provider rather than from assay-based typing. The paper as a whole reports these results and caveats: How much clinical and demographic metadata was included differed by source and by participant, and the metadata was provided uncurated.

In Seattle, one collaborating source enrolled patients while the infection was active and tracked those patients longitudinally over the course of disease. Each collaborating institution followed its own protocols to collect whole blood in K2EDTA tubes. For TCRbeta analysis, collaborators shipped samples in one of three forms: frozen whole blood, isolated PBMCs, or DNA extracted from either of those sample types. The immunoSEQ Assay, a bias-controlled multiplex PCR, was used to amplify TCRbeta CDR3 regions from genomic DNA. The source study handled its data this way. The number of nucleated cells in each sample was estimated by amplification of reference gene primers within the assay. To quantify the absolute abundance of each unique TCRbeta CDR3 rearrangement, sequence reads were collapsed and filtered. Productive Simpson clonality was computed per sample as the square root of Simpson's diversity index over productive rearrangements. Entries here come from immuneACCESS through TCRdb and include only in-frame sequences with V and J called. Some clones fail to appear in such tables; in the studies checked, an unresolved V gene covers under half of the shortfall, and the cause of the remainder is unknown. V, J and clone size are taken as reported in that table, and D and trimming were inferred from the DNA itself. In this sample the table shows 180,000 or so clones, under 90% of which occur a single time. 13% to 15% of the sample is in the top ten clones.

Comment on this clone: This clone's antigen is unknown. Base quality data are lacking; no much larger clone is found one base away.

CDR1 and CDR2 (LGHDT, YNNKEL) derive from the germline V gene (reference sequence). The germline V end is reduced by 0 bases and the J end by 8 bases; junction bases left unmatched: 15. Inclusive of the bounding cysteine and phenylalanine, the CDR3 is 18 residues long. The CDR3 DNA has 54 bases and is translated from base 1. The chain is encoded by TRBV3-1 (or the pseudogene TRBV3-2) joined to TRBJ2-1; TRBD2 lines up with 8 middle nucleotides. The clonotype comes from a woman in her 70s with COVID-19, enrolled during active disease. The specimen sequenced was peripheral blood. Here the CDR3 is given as CASSQEMVAGLGSDEQFF. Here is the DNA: TGTGCCAGCAGCCAAGAGATGGTAGCGGGGCTAGGGTCTGATGAGCAGTTCTTC.